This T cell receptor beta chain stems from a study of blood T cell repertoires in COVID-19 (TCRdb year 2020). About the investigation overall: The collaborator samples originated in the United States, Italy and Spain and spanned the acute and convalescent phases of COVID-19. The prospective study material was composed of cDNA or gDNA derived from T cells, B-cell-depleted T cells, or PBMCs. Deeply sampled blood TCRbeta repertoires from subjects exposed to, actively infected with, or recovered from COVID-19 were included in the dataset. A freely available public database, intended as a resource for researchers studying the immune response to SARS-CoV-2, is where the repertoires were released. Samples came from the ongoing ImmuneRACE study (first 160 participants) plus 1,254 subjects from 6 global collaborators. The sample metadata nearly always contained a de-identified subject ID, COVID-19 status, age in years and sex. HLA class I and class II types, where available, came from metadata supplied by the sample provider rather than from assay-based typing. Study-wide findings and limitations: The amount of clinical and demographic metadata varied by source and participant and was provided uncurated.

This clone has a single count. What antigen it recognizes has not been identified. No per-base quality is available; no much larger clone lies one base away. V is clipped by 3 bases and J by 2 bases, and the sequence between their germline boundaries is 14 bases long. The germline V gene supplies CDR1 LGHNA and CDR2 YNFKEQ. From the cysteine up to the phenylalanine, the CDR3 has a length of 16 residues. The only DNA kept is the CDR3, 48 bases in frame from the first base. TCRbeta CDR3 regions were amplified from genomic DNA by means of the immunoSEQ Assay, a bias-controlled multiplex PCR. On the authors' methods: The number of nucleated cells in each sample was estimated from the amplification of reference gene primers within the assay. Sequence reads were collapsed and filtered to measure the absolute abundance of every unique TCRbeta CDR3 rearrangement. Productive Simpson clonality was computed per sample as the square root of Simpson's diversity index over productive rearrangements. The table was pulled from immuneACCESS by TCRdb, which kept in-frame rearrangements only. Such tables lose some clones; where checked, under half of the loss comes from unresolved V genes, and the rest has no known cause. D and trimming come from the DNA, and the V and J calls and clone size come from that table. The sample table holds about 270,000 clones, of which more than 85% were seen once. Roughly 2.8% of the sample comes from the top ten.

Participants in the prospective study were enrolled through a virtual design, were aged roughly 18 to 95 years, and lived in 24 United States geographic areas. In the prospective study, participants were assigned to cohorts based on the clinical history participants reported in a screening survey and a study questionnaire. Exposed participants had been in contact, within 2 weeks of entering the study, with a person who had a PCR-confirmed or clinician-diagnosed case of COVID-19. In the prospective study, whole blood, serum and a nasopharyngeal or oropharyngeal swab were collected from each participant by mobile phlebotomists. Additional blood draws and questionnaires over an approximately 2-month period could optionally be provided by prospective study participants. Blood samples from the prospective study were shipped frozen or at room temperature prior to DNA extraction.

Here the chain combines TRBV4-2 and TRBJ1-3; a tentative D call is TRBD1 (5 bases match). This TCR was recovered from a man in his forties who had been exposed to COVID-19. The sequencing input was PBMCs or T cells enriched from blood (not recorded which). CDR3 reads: CASSQVPPGPGNTIYF. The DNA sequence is TGTGCCAGCAGCCAGGTCCCCCCAGGGCCTGGAAACACCATATATTTT.